This is a list of T cell receptor beta chains from one sample in a study of beta chain features in type 1 diabetes. TCRdb's copy holds only in-frame clones and misses some; the assay was immunoSEQ multiplex PCR. The sample records a few hundred thousand clones, 9.6% being singletons. Input material: central memory CD4+ T cells from blood. These TCRs come from a man between 25 and 39 years old with type 1 diabetes. CDR3s include the opening cysteine and the closing phenylalanine or tryptophan. The order of the fields is D gene, clone size, V gene, J gene, CDR3 protein, CDR3 DNA. A D gene is named only where the DNA matches it firmly. Some rows have no size entry. The others give once, few or many, or a class for an expanded clone.

NA	NA	TRBV7-9	TRBJ1-6	CASSSGTVNSPLHF	TGTGCCAGCAGCTCCGGGACGGTGAATTCACCCCTCCACTTT
NA	few	TRBV13	TRBJ2-3	CASSLESLSPLAPTDTQYF	TGTGCCAGCAGCTTAGAGTCCCTGTCCCCTCTAGCTCCGACAGATACGCAGTATTTT
NA	few	TRBV7-8	TRBJ2-7	CASSPRGVTSYEQYF	TGTGCCAGCAGCCCTCGGGGAGTCACCTCCTACGAGCAGTACTTC
TRBD2	NA	TRBV19	TRBJ2-1	CASSLQKQTSGRSNEQFF	TGTGCCAGTAGTCTGCAAAAACAAACTAGCGGGAGAAGCAATGAGCAGTTCTTC
NA	NA	TRBV5-1	TRBJ2-1	CASSLAGREQFF	TGCGCCAGCAGCTTGGCAGGGAGAGAGCAGTTCTTC
NA	few	TRBV7-2	TRBJ2-1	CASSLEGGWRQSSYNEQFF	TGTGCCAGCAGCTTAGAAGGGGGGTGGAGGCAGAGCTCCTACAATGAGCAGTTCTTC
NA	NA	TRBV14	TRBJ2-1	CASSQAATSSYNEQFF	TGTGCCAGCAGCCAAGCCGCAACGAGCTCCTACAATGAGCAGTTCTTC
NA	NA	TRBV28	TRBJ2-1	CASSNTENNEQFF	TGTGCCAGCAGTAATACAGAAAACAATGAGCAGTTCTTC
NA	few	TRBV5-1	TRBJ2-1	CASSLVATRSYNEQFF	TGCGCCAGCAGCTTGGTTGCTACCCGCTCCTACAATGAGCAGTTCTTC
TRBD1	few	TRBV27	TRBJ1-1	CASSWGTGKVNTEAFF	TGTGCCAGCAGTTGGGGGACAGGGAAGGTGAACACTGAAGCTTTCTTT
NA	NA	TRBV6-4	TRBJ1-1	CASSEQTVGTEAFF	TGTGCCAGCAGTGAACAGACAGTGGGAACTGAAGCTTTCTTT
TRBD2	once	TRBV2	TRBJ2-2	CASGPLAGAGELFF	TGTGCCAGCGGTCCTCTAGCGGGAGCCGGGGAGCTGTTTTTT
TRBD2	NA	TRBV18	TRBJ2-1	CASSPRLAGDNEQFF	TGTGCCAGCTCACCACGACTAGCGGGCGACAATGAGCAGTTCTTC
TRBD1	NA	TRBV6-1	TRBJ1-2	CASKTGVDYGYTF	TGTGCCAGCAAGACAGGGGTAGACTATGGCTACACCTTC
NA	few	TRBV27	TRBJ2-5	CASSLGWQETQYF	TGTGCCAGCAGTCTGGGGTGGCAAGAGACCCAGTACTTC
NA	NA	TRBV5-1	TRBJ2-3	CASSLTSRLDTQYF	TGCGCCAGCAGCCTGACCTCTCGGTTGGATACGCAGTATTTT
TRBD2	NA	TRBV19	TRBJ2-3	CASSIFGLAGGRADTQYF	TGTGCCAGTAGTATATTTGGACTAGCGGGAGGGCGGGCAGATACGCAGTATTTT
TRBD1	NA	TRBV6-1	TRBJ2-2	CADRGGYTGELFF	TGTGCCGACAGGGGGGGTTACACCGGGGAGCTGTTTTTT
NA	many	TRBV27	TRBJ1-4	CASSAASGEKLFF	TGTGCCAGCAGCGCTGCGTCGGGTGAAAAACTGTTTTTT
NA	few	TRBV27	TRBJ2-2	CASKAANTGELFF	TGTGCCAGCAAGGCCGCGAACACCGGGGAGCTGTTTTTT
NA	many	TRBV7-9	TRBJ2-1	CASSLGEWNEQFF	TGTGCCAGCAGCTTAGGAGAATGGAATGAGCAGTTCTTC
NA	many	TRBV20-1	TRBJ2-1	CSAPLGNEQFF	TGCAGTGCGCCACTAGGCAATGAGCAGTTCTTC
NA	few	TRBV5-8	TRBJ2-5	CASSSETARLETQYF	TGTGCCAGCAGCTCGGAGACAGCCCGCCTTGAGACCCAGTACTTC
NA	NA	TRBV7-9	TRBJ2-3	CASSPQREPDTQYF	TGTGCCAGCAGCCCCCAGAGGGAGCCCGATACGCAGTATTTT